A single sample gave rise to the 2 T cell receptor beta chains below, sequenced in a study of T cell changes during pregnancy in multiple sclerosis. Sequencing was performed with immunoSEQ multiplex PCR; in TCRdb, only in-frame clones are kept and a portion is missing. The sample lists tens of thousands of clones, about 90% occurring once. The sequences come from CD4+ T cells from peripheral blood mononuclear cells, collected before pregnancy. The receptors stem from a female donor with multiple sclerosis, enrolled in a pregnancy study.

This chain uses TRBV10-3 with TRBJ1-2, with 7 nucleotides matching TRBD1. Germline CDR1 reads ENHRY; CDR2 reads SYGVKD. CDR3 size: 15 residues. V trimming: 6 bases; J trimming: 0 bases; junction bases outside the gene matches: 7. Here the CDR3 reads CAIRRGTATNYGYTF. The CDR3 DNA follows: TGTGCCATCAGACGCGGGACAGCCACTAACTATGGCTACACCTTC.

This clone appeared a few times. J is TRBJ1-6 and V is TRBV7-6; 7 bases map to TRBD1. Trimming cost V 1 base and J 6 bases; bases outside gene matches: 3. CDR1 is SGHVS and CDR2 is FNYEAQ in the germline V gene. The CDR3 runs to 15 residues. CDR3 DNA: TGTGCCAGCAGCTTAGGGGACAGTTTTAATTCACCCCTCCACTTT. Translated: CASSLGDSFNSPLHF.